Listed below are T cell receptor beta chains from one sample, sequenced in a study of lymphopenia after photon versus proton radiotherapy. Sequencing used immunoSEQ multiplex PCR; TCRdb keeps in-frame clones, though not all of them. The sample has 40,000 to 55,000 clones, 92% seen once; the top ten hold about 20%. This specimen consisted of peripheral blood, obtained from a patient treated with photon-based radiotherapy. The source is a woman between 35 and 50 years old with cholangiocarcinoma. Both conserved end residues are part of each CDR3. Some rows mark clone size as missing; the rest say once, few, many or name a class of expanded clone.

clone_size v_call cdr3_aa
once TRBV25-1 CASSGYGQGSYEQYF
once TRBV19 CASTRHWGQSSSYNSPLHF
. TRBV5-4 CASSLGAGQGDTEAFF
. TRBV11-2 CASSPEGGGGYGYTF
. TRBV4-1 CASSHARDKNF
. TRBV13 CASSLGVLGEKLFF
. TRBV4-3 CASSPSRLVSYNEQFF
. TRBV6-1 CATRHRSGTEAFF
. TRBV29-1 CSVGAPLGDRETYNEQFF
. TRBV6-5 CASRTDPRAQHF
. TRBV9 CASSVGEVRGTDTQYF
once TRBV6-5 CASTYRGTGELFF
. TRBV5-1 CASRDGRRYTDTEAFF
. TRBV28 CAIVDRVDQPQHF
. TRBV7-3 CASSLGLAGGAEQFF
. TRBV19 CASIGRGSYGYTF
. TRBV6-1 CASSRTGAEEKLFF
. TRBV6-1 CASSDKRQLTYNEQFF
few TRBV11-1 CASSLGAYEQYF
. TRBV5-1 CASSSTDSGNTIYF
. TRBV5-1 CASSPGLAGANEQFF
. TRBV27 CASSRRGREGETQYF
few TRBV19 CASSAQDRSPNQPQHF
. TRBV19 CASSFLTGSGNTIYF
. TRBV27 CASSPFRTSYEQYF
once TRBV27 CASQAPGRSGRFF
once TRBV20-1 CSASTDTQYF
. TRBV5-1 CASSLDQGTDTQYF
few TRBV19 CASSERMNTEAFF
. TRBV7-9 CASSARQVMNYGYTF
. TRBV2 CASSREGSTDTQYF
. TRBV11-2 CASSLDSDSGYGYTF
. TRBV5-6 CASSWTNSYEQYF
few TRBV30 CAWSPLAGVSYNEQFF
. TRBV7-2 CASSSGLAGYIRETQYF
. TRBV10-3 CAITRAETSSTDTQYF
. TRBV29-1 CSVEGGSTDEQFF
. TRBV27 CASSSRGDEQYF
once TRBV2 CASGDDGEAFF
. TRBV6-1 CASSEGGSGQPQHF
. TRBV11-2 CASSSDLYEQYF
. TRBV9 CASSARGAPEQFF
. TRBV5-4 CASSPWGFFEADTQYF
. TRBV6-5 CASSYGSGMNTEAFF
few TRBV25-1 CASSGASTEAFF
. TRBV5-8 CASRFSGSYEQYF
. TRBV6-6 CASSFLRGDQPQHF
. TRBV7-9 CASSFGGTYNEQFF
. TRBV7-9 CASSLGRDSASYEQYF
few TRBV28 CASSLSGRLRGEQFF
. TRBV11-2 CASSLGGKQETQYF
. TRBV7-9 CASSPLGSLVGPDTQYF
. TRBV27 CASSSLGEGNQPQHF
. TRBV30 CAWSLMGIGDEKLFF
. TRBV9 CASSVGADTEAFF
. TRBV5-1 CASRPGGVTNEKLFF
. TRBV9 CASSAHQTNPTYHTQYF